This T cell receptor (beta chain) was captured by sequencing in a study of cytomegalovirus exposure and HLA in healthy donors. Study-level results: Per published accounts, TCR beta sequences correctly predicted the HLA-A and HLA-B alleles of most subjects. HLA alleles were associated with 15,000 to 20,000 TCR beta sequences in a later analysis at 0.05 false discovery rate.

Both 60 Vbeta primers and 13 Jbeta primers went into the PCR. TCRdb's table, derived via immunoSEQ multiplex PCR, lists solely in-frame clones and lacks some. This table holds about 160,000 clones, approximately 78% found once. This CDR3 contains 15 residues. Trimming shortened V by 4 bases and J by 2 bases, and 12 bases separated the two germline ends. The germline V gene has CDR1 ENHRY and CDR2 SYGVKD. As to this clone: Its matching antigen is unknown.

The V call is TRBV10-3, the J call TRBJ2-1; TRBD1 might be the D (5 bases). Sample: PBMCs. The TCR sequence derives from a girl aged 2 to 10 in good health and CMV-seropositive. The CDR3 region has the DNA TGTGCCATCAGTGCCCCCAGGGTGGCCTACAATGAGCAGTTCTTC. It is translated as CAISAPRVAYNEQFF.